This T cell receptor beta chain came from a study of T cells expressing NK-cell markers (dated by TCRdb to the early 2020s). For the wider study: Three sorted T-cell subsets (CD3+CD56+NKG2C+, CD3+CD56+NKG2C- and CD3+CD56-NKG2C+) from about 8 donors had their TCR beta-chain repertoires profiled. Of the eight sequenced donors, seven were found to be HCMV-seropositive and one was found to be HCMV-seronegative. The study sequenced eight donors, all healthy volunteers chosen at random: three men and five women. Libraries were sequenced as 2 x 150 bp reads on Illumina HiSeq 2000/2500, MiSeq or NextSeq.

Findings and caveats that apply to the study as a whole: In several donors, the dominant CD3+CD56+NKG2C+ clonotypes were among the top 10 CD8+ clonotypes and accounted for about 1.0-8% of CD8+ T cells. Those dominant clonotypes were again the most abundant among CD3+CD56-NKG2C+ cells in a handful of donors, at roughly 28.3-60.1%. Whether the expanded NKG2C-expressing T cell clones were specific for HCMV antigens was left unclear.

HCMV-specific IgG was detected in serum with a commercial ELISA kit to determine HCMV serostatus. Peripheral blood mononuclear cells were isolated from blood by Ficoll density gradient centrifugation. Of note for this clonotype: The antigen it binds to is not known.

The sequencer listed for this sample is Illumina HiSeq 2000. 5'RACE template switching, by which a universal primer site and unique molecular identifiers were added, was used to make TCR beta cDNA libraries. cDNA synthesis was primed from the TCR beta constant segment, followed by two successive PCR amplification steps. In the original analysis: MIGEC was used to demultiplex reads and group reads by UMI, and MiTCR was used to assemble and quantify clonotypes. To remove erroneous sequences, TCR cDNA sequences were retained only when supported by two or more reads. The tcR package was used for downstream repertoire analysis, and clonotypes were matched across fractions by CDR3 nucleotide sequence plus V segment. VDJmatch was used to annotate antigen specificity against VDJdb, with one amino acid substitution in CDR3 allowed. TCRdb reprocessed the reads, so every CDR3 protein sequence counts as one entry and DNA is not shown. These V and J calls are TCRdb output, not the study's own analysis. Per the sample table, the count is 350,000 to 450,000 distinct CDR3 sequences. Around 5% of the sample comes from the top ten.

The clonotype was recovered from a man aged 18-75 years in good health. Sequencing was performed on blood T cells: a sorted CD56 or NKG2C T cell subset, CD4+ or CD8+ T cells, or bulk PBMC T cells (not recorded which).

The CDR3 protein: CASSLPTGRGHTDTQYF. The chain links TRBV28 with TRBJ2-3; TCRdb's D call of TRBD1 is untestable without DNA. The germline V gene yields MDHEN for CDR1 and SYDVKM for CDR2. Including the terminal cysteine and phenylalanine, the CDR3 comprises 17 residues. No DNA is given.